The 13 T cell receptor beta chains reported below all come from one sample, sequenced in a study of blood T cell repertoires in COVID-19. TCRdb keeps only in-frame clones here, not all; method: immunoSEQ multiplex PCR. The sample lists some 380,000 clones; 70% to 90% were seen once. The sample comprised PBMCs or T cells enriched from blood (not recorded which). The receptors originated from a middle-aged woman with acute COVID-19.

The CDR3 bases are TGTGCCAGCAGCCAAGCAGGGGGGCCCGAGCAGTACTTC. Amino acid sequence: CASSQAGGPEQYF. V is TRBV3-1 (or the pseudogene TRBV3-2) and J is TRBJ2-7; D possibly corresponds to TRBD1 (7 bases). Between the trimmed V and J ends, which lost 1 base and 6 bases, there was a span of 10 bases. The CDR3 has 13 residues. Germline values: CDR1 LGHDT, CDR2 YNNKEL (reference sequence).

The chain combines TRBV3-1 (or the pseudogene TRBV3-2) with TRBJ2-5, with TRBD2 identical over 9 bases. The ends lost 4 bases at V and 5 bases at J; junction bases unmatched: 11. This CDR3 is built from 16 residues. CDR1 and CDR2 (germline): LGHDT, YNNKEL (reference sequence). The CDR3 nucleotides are TGTGCCAGCAGCCTGCGGGGTAGCGGGGGCCCGGAGACCCAGTACTTC. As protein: CASSLRGSGGPETQYF.

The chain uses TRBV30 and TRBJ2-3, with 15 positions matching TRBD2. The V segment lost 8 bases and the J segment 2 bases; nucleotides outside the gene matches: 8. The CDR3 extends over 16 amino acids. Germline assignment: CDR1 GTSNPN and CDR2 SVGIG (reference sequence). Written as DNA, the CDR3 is TGTGCCGGTGGACTAGCGGGGGGGCCGGCCACAGATACGCAGTATTTT. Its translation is CAGGLAGGPATDTQYF.

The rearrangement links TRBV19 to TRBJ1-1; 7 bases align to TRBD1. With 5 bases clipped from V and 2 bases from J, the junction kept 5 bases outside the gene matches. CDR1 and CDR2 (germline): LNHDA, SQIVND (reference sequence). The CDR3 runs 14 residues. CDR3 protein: CASSWDRANTEAFF. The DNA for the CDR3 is TGTGCCAGTAGTTGGGACAGAGCAAACACTGAAGCTTTCTTT.

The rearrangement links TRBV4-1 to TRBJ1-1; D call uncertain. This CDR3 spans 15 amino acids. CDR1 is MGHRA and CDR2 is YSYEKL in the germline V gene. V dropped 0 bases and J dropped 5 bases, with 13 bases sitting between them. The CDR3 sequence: CASSQDSAGWTEAFF. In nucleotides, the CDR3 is TGCGCCAGCAGCCAAGACTCGGCGGGTTGGACTGAAGCTTTCTTT.

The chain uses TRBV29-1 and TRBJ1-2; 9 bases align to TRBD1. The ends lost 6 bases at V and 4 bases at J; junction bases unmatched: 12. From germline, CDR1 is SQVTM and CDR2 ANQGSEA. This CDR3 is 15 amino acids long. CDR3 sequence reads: CSVTTLQGAAYGYTF. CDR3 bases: TGCAGCGTCACTACCTTACAGGGGGCCGCCTATGGCTACACCTTC.

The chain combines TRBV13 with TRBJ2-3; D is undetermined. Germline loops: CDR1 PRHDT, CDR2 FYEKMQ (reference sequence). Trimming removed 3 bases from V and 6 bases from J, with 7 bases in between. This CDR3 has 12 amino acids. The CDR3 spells CASSLSGDTQYF. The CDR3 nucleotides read TGTGCCAGCAGCTTGTCCGGGGATACGCAGTATTTT. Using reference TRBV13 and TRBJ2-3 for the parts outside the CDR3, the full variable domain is AAGVIQSPRHLIKEKRETATLKCYPIPRHDTVYWYQQGPGQDPQFLISFYEKMQSDKGSIPDRFSAQQFSDYHSELNMSSLELGDSALYFCASSLSGDTQYFGPGTRLTVL.

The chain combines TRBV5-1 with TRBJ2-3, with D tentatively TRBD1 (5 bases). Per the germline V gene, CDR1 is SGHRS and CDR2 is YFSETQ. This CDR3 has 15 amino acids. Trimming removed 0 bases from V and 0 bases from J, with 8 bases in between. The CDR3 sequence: CASSLAPGSTDTQYF. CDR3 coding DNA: TGCGCCAGCAGCTTGGCCCCAGGGAGCACAGATACGCAGTATTTT.

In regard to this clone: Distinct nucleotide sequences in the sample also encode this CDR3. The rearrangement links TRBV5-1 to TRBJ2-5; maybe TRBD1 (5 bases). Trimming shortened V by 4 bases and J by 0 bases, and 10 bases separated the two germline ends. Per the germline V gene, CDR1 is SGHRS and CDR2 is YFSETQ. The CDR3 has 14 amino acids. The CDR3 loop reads CASSLGQDQETQYF. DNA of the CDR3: TGCGCCAGCAGCCTCGGACAAGACCAAGAGACCCAGTACTTC.

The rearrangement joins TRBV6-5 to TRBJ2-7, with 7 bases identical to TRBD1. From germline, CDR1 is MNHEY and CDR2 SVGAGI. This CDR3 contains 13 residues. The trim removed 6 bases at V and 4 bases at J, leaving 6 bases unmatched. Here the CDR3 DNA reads TGTGCCAGCAGCTGGGGACAGCTATACGAGCAGTACTTC. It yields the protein CASSWGQLYEQYF.

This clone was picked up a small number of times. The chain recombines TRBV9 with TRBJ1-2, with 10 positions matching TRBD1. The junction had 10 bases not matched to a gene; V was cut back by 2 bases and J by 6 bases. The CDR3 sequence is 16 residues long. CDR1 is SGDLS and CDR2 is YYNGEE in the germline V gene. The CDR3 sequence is CASSVGTGQGMNGYTF. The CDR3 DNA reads TGTGCCAGCAGCGTCGGAACGGGACAGGGGATGAATGGCTACACCTTC.

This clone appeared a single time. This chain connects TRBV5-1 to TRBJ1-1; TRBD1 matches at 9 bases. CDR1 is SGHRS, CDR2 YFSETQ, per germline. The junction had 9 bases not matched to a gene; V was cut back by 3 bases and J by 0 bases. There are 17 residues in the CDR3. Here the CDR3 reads CASSWDGTGTMNTEAFF. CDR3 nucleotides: TGCGCCAGCAGCTGGGACGGGACAGGGACTATGAACACTGAAGCTTTCTTT.

The CDR3 DNA sequence: TGTGCCAGCAGCTACGGGACAGCATATGGCTACACCTTC. As protein: CASSYGTAYGYTF. The rearrangement uses TRBV9 and TRBJ1-2; 7 bases fit TRBD1. Germline values: CDR1 SGDLS, CDR2 YYNGEE. The CDR3 is 13 amino acids. J gave up 5 bases and V 4 bases, and 5 bases lay outside the gene matches.